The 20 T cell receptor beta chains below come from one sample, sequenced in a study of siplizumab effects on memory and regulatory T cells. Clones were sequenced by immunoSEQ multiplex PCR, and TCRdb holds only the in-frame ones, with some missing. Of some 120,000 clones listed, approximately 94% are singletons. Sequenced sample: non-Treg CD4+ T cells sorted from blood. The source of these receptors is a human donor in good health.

CDR3 DNA: TGTGCCAGCTCACCACTTAGTCAAAGTTACGGGGAGCTGTTTTTT. Encoded protein: CASSPLSQSYGELFF. The chain uses TRBV18 and TRBJ2-2, with D uncertain. The CDR3 contains 15 residues. Germline lookup yields CDR1 KGHSH and CDR2 LQKENI. The germline V and J ends were trimmed by 1 base and 7 bases, with 13 bases remaining between them. The whole variable domain, remainder taken from reference TRBV18 and TRBJ2-2, is NAGVMQNPRHLVRRRGQEARLRCSPMKGHSHVYWYRQLPEEGLKFMVYLQKENIIDESGMPKERFSAEFPKEGPSILRIQQVVRGDSAAYFCASSPLSQSYGELFFGEGSRLTVL.

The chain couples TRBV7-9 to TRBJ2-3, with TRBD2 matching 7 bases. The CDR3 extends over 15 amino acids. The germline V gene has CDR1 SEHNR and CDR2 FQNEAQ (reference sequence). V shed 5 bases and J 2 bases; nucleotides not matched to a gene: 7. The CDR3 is CASSVGSGVTDTQYF. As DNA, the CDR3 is TGTGCCAGCAGCGTGGGGAGCGGGGTCACAGATACGCAGTATTTT.

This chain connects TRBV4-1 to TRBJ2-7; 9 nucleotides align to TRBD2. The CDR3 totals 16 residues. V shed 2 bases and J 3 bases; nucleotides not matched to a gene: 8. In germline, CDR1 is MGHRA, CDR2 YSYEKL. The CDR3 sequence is CASSQPSGRRYYEQYF. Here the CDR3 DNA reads TGCGCCAGCAGCCAACCGAGCGGGAGGCGATACTACGAGCAGTACTTC.

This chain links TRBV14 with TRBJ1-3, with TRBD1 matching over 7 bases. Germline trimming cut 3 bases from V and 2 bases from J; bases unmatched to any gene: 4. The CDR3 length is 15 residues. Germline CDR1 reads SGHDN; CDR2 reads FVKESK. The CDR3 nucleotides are TGTGCCAGCAGCCAGGCCGGGACAGCTGGAAACACCATATATTTT. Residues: CASSQAGTAGNTIYF.

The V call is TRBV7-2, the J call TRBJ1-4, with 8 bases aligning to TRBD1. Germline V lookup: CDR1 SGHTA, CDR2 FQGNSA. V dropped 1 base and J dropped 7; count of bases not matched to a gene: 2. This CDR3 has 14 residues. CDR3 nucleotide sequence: TGTGCCAGCAGCTTAGGGACAGGGATTGAAAAACTGTTTTTT. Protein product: CASSLGTGIEKLFF.

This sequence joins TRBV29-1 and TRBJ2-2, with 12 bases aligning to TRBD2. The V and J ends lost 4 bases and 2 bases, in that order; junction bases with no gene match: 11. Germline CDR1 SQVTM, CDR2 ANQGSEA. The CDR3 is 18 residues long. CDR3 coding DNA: TGCAGCGTTGGGGGGATACTAGCGGGAGGCCTCAACACCGGGGAGCTGTTTTTT. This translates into CSVGGILAGGLNTGELFF.

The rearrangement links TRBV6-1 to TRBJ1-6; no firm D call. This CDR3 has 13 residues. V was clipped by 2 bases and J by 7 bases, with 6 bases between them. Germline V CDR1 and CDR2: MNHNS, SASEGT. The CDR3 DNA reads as TGTGCCAGCAGTGAAAAGGAGAATTCACCCCTCCACTTT. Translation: CASSEKENSPLHF.

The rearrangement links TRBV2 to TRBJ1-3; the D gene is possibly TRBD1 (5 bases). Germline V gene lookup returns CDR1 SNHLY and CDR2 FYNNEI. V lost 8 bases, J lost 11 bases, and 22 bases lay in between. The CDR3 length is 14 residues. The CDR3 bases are TGTGCCAGCCTGGTCACCGGGACGGCGGATGCCATATATTTT. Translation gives CASLVTGTADAIYF.

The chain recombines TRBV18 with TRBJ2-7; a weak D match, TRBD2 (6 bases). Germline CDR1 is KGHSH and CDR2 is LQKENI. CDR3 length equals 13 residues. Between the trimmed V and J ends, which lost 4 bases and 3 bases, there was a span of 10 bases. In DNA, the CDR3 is TGTGCCAGCTCACTTGGGACTGGCTACGAGCAGTACTTC. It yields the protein CASSLGTGYEQYF. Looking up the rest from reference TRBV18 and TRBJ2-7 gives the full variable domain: NAGVMQNPRHLVRRRGQEARLRCSPMKGHSHVYWYRQLPEEGLKFMVYLQKENIIDESGMPKERFSAEFPKEGPSILRIQQVVRGDSAAYFCASSLGTGYEQYFGPGTRLTVT.

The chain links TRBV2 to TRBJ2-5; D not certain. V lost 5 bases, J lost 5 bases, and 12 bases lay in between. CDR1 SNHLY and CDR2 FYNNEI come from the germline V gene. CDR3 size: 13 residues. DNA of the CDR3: TGTGCCAGCAGTAGGGTTTTCAGGGAGACCCAGTACTTC. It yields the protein CASSRVFRETQYF. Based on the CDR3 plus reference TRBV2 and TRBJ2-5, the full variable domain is EPEVTQTPSHQVTQMGQEVILRCVPISNHLYFYWYRQILGQKVEFLVSFYNNEISEKSEIFDDQFSVERPDGSNFTLKIRSTKLEDSAMYFCASSRVFRETQYFGPGTRLLVL.

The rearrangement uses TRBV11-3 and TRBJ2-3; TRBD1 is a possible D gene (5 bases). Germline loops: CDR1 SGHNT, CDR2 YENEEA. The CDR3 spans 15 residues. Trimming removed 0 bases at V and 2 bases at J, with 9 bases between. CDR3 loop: CASSLEAGITDTQYF. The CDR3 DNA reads TGTGCCAGCAGCTTAGAGGCAGGGATCACAGATACGCAGTATTTT.

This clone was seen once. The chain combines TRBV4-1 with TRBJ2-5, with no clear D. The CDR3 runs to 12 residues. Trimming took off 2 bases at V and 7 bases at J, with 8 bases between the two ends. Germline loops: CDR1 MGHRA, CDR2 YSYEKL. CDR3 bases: TGCGCCAGCAGCCAACCTTTTGGGACCCAGTACTTC. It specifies CASSQPFGTQYF.

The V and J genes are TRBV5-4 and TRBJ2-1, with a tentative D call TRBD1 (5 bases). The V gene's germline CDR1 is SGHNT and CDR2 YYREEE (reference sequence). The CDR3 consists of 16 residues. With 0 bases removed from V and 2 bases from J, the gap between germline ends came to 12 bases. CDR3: CASSLAGRATYNEQFF. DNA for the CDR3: TGTGCCAGCAGCTTGGCAGGCAGGGCCACCTACAATGAGCAGTTCTTC.

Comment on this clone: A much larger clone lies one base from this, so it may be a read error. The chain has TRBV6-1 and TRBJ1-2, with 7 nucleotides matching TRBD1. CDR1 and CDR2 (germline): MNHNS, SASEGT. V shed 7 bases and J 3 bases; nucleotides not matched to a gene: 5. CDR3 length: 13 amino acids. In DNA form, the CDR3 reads TGTGCCAGCAACCCCGGACAGGACTATGGCTACACCTTC. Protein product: CASNPGQDYGYTF.

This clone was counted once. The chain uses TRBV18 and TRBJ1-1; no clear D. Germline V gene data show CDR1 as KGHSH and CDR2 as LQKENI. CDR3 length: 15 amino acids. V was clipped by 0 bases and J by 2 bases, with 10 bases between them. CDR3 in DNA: TGTGCCAGCTCACCACCGGGGTGGGCTAACACTGAAGCTTTCTTT. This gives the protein CASSPPGWANTEAFF.

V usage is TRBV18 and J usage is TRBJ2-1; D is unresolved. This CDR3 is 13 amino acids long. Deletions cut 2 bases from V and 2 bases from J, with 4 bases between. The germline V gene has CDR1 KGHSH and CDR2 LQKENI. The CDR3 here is CASSPMTYNEQFF. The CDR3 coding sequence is TGTGCCAGCTCACCAATGACCTACAATGAGCAGTTCTTC.

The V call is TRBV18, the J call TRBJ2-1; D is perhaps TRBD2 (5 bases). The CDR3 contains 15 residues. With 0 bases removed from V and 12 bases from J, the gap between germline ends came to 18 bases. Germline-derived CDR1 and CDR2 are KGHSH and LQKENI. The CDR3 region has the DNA TGTGCCAGCTCACCACCGGCGGGCTGGGAGAAGTTGCAGTTCTTC. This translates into CASSPPAGWEKLQFF.

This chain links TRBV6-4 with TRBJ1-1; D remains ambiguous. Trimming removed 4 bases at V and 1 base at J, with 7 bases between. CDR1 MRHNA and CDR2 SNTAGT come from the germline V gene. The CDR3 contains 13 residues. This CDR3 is CASSVEENTEAFF. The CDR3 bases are TGTGCCAGCAGTGTTGAGGAGAACACTGAAGCTTTCTTT.

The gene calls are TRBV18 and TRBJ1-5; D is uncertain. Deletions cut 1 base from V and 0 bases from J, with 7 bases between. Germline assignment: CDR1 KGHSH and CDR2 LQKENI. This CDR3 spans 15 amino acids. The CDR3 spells CASSPQKNSNQPQHF. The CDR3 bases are TGTGCCAGCTCACCACAGAAAAATAGCAATCAGCCCCAGCATTTT.

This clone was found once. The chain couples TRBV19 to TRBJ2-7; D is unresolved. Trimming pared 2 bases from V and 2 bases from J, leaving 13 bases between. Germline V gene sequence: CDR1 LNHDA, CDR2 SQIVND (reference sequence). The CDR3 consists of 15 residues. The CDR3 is CASSISDHPPYEQYF. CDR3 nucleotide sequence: TGTGCCAGTAGTATATCGGACCACCCGCCCTACGAGCAGTACTTC.